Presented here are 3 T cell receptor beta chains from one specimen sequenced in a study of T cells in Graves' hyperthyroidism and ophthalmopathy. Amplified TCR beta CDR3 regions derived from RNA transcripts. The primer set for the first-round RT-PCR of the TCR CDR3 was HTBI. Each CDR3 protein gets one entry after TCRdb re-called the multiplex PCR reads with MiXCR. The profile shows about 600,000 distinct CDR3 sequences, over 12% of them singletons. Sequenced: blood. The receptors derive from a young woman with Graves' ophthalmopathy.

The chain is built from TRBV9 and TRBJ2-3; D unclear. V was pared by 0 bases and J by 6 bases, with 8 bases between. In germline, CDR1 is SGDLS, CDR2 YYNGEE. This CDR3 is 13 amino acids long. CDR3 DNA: TGTGCCAGCAGCGTAGTTGCCTGGGATACGCAGTATTTT. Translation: CASSVVAWDTQYF.

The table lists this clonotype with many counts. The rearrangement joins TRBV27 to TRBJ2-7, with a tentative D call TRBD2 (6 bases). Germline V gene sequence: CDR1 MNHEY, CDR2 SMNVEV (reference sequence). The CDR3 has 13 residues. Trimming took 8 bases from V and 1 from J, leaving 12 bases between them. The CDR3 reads CASGLAESYEQYF. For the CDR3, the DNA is TGTGCCAGCGGATTAGCGGAATCCTACGAGCAGTACTTC.

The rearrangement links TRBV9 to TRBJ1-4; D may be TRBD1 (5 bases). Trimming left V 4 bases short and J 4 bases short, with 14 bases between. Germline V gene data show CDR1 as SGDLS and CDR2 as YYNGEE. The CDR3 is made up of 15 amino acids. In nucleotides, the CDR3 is TGTGCCAGCAGCCTAGGAGGACAAGTTAATGAAAAACTGTTTTTT. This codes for CASSLGGQVNEKLFF.